Each of the 17 T cell receptor beta chains below was sequenced from the same sample in a study of blood T cell repertoires in COVID-19. TCRdb keeps only in-frame clones here, not all; method: immunoSEQ multiplex PCR. This table has about 220,000 clones, approximately 86% appearing once. Sequencing input: peripheral blood. The receptors stem from a woman older than 75 with acute or convalescent COVID-19.

The chain joins TRBV30 to TRBJ1-5; D is unresolved. This CDR3 has 16 residues. Germline V gene data show CDR1 as GTSNPN and CDR2 as SVGIG (reference sequence). V was cut by 2 bases and J by 1 base, with 15 bases left in between. The chain's CDR3 is CAWSPPRGPSNQPQHF. In DNA, the CDR3 is TGTGCCTGGAGTCCCCCTCGCGGGCCGAGCAATCAGCCCCAGCATTTT.

The J gene is TRBJ1-2, the V gene TRBV11-3; TRBD1 matches at 7 bases. J gave up 5 bases and V 0 bases, and 6 bases lay outside the gene matches. The CDR3 extends over 15 amino acids. The germline CDR1 and CDR2 sequences are SGHNT and YENEEA. As DNA, the CDR3 is TGTGCCAGCAGCTTAGATACCGGGACAGCTTATGGCTACACCTTC. Amino acids: CASSLDTGTAYGYTF.

This chain uses TRBV7-2 with TRBJ1-2, with D tentatively TRBD1 (5 bases). CDR3 length: 14 amino acids. Trimming shortened V by 1 base and J by 5 bases, and 11 bases separated the two germline ends. Germline CDR1 is SGHTA and CDR2 is FQGNSA. The CDR3 DNA is TGTGCCAGCAGCTTAGGGGGCAGGGATTATGGCTACACCTTC. Protein: CASSLGGRDYGYTF.

This chain uses TRBV6-5 with TRBJ1-1, with D perhaps matching TRBD1 (6 bases). This CDR3 has 15 amino acids. CDR1 is MNHEY, CDR2 SVGAGI, per germline. V shed 7 bases and J shed 6 bases, with 21 bases lying between them. CDR3 in DNA: TGTGCCAGCATATCCGGGACATTGGGCTGGCCTGAAGCTTTCTTT. It translates to CASISGTLGWPEAFF.

This chain connects TRBV5-6 to TRBJ1-1; D unclear. This CDR3 is 12 amino acids long. Per the germline V gene, CDR1 is SGHDT and CDR2 is YYEEEE. Trimming left V 1 base short and J 6 bases short, with 7 bases between. The CDR3 bases are TGTGCCAGCAGCTTGTATAGAGCTGAAGCTTTCTTT. Residues: CASSLYRAEAFF. Variable domain in full (rest from reference TRBV5-6 and TRBJ1-1): DAGVTQSPTHLIKTRGQQVTLRCSPKSGHDTVSWYQQALGQGPQFIFQYYEEEERQRGNFPDRFSGHQFPNYSSELNVNALLLGDSALYLCASSLYRAEAFFGQGTRLTVV.

The chain joins TRBV2 to TRBJ1-5; no reliable D call. Germline V CDR1 and CDR2: SNHLY, FYNNEI. V was trimmed by 3 bases and J by 7 bases, leaving 13 bases between them. The CDR3 runs to 14 residues. Here the CDR3 reads CASSEGHPGQPQHF. The CDR3, as DNA: TGTGCCAGCAGTGAGGGCCACCCCGGACAGCCCCAGCATTTT.

The V and J genes are TRBV6-1 and TRBJ1-6, with D tentatively TRBD1 (5 bases). Germline values: CDR1 MNHNS, CDR2 SASEGT. Trimming took 1 base from V and 9 from J, leaving 16 bases between them. The CDR3 sequence is 16 residues long. CDR3 amino acids: CASSEETASGGSPLHF. The CDR3 region has the DNA TGTGCCAGCAGTGAAGAGACGGCTTCGGGGGGTTCACCCCTCCACTTT.

The J gene is TRBJ1-1, the V gene TRBV7-2; 7 bases line up with TRBD1. The ends lost 0 bases at V and 4 bases at J; junction bases unmatched: 5. The CDR3 extends over 15 amino acids. CDR1 and CDR2 (germline): SGHTA, FQGNSA. The chain's CDR3 is CASSLAPNRGTEAFF. The CDR3 nucleotides read TGTGCCAGCAGCTTAGCGCCGAACAGGGGCACTGAAGCTTTCTTT.

V and J are TRBV24-1 and TRBJ1-2, with TRBD1 matching 7 bases. Trimming at V came to 7 bases and at J to 6 bases, leaving 13 bases not matched to a gene. CDR1 and CDR2 from the germline V gene are KGHDR and SFDVKD. This CDR3 region has 15 residues. CDR3: CATRSGTGVQDGYTF. CDR3 in DNA: TGTGCCACCAGATCGGGTACAGGGGTTCAGGATGGCTACACCTTC.

This chain links TRBV2 with TRBJ1-2; tentative D call: TRBD1 (5 bases). This CDR3 region has 13 residues. Between the trimmed V and J ends, which lost 6 bases and 3 bases, there was a span of 11 bases. The V gene's germline CDR1 is SNHLY and CDR2 FYNNEI. The CDR3 DNA reads TGTGCCAGCAGAACTGGACAAGACTATGGCTACACCTTC. Translation gives CASRTGQDYGYTF.

The J gene is TRBJ1-6, the V gene TRBV6-1; the D gene is possibly TRBD1 (5 bases). Germline CDR1 MNHNS, CDR2 SASEGT. Trimming cost V 2 bases and J 7 bases, with 12 bases left between them. This CDR3 has 15 residues. The CDR3 protein is CASSERGTLNSPLHF. For the CDR3, the DNA is TGTGCCAGCAGTGAACGGGGGACTCTCAATTCACCCCTCCACTTT.

V gene TRBV29-1 combines with J gene TRBJ2-5; 8 bases map to TRBD2. Germline values: CDR1 SQVTM, CDR2 ANQGSEA. The CDR3 is 13 residues long. V trimming: 0 bases; J trimming: 4 bases; junction bases outside the gene matches: 1. The CDR3 DNA reads TGCAGCGTTGAAGAGCTAGCGGGAGAGACCCAGTACTTC. Residues: CSVEELAGETQYF.

The chain joins TRBV6-6 to TRBJ1-2; a possible D gene is TRBD1 (5 bases). Germline CDR1 is MNHNY and CDR2 is SVGAGI (reference sequence). Trimming removed 4 bases at V and 8 bases at J, with 17 bases between. The CDR3 is 14 amino acids. The CDR3 sequence: CASSSRGGSGGYTF. The CDR3 DNA is TGTGCCAGCAGTTCCCGCGGGGGATCGGGCGGCTACACCTTC.

The rearrangement joins TRBV30 to TRBJ1-5; 12 bases align to TRBD1. After removal of 0 bases from V and 6 bases from J, the junction contained 9 bases not matched to a gene. The CDR3 runs 17 residues. Germline CDR1 GTSNPN, CDR2 SVGIG (reference sequence). The CDR3 reads CAWSVGTGGDGGQPQHF. DNA for the CDR3: TGTGCCTGGAGTGTAGGGACAGGGGGCGACGGGGGTCAGCCCCAGCATTTT.

The genes are TRBV6-5 and TRBJ1-3, with 7 positions matching TRBD1. Germline lookup yields CDR1 MNHEY and CDR2 SVGAGI. V lost 10 bases and J lost 4; bases outside the gene matches: 10. This CDR3 contains 14 residues. The CDR3 here is CATERGTEGNTIYF. The CDR3 DNA follows: TGTGCCACAGAACGGGGGACAGAGGGAAACACCATATATTTT.

This chain uses TRBV6-5 with TRBJ2-7, with 7 bases lining up with TRBD2. The V and J ends lost 4 bases and 0 bases, in that order; junction bases with no gene match: 9. Germline values: CDR1 MNHEY, CDR2 SVGAGI. CDR3 length equals 16 residues. CDR3 bases: TGTGCCAGCAGTTCAACGGGGCCGGGGGGCTCCTACGAGCAGTACTTC. It yields the protein CASSSTGPGGSYEQYF.

This chain joins TRBV11-3 and TRBJ1-4; D unresolved. Trimming cost V 5 bases and J 8 bases, with 15 bases left between them. This CDR3 comprises 14 residues. Per the germline V gene, CDR1 is SGHNT and CDR2 is YENEEA. CDR3 amino acids: CASSPGWHPEKLFF. CDR3 nucleotides: TGTGCCAGCAGCCCGGGGTGGCATCCCGAAAAACTGTTTTTT. The complete variable domain, with remaining parts taken from reference TRBV11-3 and TRBJ1-4, reads EAGVVQSPRYKIIEKKQPVAFWCNPISGHNTLYWYLQNLGQGPELLIRYENEEAVDDSQLPKDRFSAERLKGVDSTLKIQPAELGDSAVYLCASSPGWHPEKLFFGSGTQLSVL.